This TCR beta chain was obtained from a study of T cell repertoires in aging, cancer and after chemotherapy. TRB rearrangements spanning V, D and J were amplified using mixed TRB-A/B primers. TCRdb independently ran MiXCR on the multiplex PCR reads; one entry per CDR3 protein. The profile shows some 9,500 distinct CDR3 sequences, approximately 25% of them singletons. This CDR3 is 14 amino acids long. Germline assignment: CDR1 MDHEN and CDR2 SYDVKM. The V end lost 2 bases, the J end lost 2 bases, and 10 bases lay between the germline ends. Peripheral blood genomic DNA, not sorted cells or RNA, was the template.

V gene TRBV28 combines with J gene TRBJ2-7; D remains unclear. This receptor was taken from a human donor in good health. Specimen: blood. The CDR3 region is CASSLGEPTYEQYF. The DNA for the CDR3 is TGTGCCAGCAGTTTAGGAGAACCGACCTACGAGCAGTACTTC.